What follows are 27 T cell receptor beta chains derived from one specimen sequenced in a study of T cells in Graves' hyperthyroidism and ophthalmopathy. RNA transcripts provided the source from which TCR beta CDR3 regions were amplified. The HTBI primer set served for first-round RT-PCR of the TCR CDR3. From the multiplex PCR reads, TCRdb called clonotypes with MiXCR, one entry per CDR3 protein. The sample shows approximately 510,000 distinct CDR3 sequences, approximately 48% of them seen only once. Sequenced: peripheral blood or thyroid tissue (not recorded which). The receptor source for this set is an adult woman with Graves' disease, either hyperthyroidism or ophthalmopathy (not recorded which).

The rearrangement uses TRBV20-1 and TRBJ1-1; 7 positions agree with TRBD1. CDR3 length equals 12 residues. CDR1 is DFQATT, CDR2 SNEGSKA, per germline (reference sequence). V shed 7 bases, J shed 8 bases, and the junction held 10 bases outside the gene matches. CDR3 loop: CSVEDRRNEAFF. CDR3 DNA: TGCAGTGTTGAGGACAGGAGGAACGAAGCTTTCTTT.

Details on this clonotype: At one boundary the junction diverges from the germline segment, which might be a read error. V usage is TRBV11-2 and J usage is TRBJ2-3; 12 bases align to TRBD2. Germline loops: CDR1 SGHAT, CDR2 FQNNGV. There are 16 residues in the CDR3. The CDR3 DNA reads TGTGCCAGCGGCTTCGCTAGCGGGAGGGCCGGGGATACGCAGTATTTT. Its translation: CASGFASGRAGDTQYF.

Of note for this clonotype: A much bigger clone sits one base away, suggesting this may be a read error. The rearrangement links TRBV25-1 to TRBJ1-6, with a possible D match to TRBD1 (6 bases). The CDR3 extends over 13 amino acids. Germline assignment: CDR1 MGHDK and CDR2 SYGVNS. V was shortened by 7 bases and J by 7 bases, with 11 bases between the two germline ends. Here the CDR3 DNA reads TGTGCCAGCACGGACAGTTGGAATTCACCCCTCCACTTT. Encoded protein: CASTDSWNSPLHF.

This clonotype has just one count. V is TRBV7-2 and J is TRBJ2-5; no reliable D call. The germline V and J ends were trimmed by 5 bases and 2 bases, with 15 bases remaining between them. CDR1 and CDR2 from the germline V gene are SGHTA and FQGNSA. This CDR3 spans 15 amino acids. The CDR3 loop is CASSQDQAEQETQYF. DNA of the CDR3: TGTGCCAGCAGCCAAGACCAGGCGGAACAAGAGACCCAGTACTTC.

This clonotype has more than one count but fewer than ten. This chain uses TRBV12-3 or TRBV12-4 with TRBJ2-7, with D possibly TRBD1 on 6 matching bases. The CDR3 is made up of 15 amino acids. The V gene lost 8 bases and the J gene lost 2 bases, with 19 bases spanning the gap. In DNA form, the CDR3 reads TGTGCCAGCGGGGACGCGACAGGTTACCCCTACGAGCAGTACTTC. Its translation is CASGDATGYPYEQYF.

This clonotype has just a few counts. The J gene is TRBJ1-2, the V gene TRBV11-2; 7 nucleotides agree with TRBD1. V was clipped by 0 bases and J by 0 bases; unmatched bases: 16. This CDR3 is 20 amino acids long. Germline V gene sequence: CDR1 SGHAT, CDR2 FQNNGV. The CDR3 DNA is TGTGCCAGCAGCTTAGAGGTCGGGACAGCGGCATCCCGATCTAACTATGGCTACACCTTC. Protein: CASSLEVGTAASRSNYGYTF.

The CDR3 coding sequence is TGTGCCAGCCGGAACGCAGGGGTAGGCTACACCTTC. It is translated as CASRNAGVGYTF. The chain recombines TRBV25-1 with TRBJ1-2; D is possibly TRBD1 (6 bases). Germline lookup yields CDR1 MGHDK and CDR2 SYGVNS. CDR3 length: 12 residues. Trimming removed 8 bases from V and 8 bases from J, with 15 bases in between.

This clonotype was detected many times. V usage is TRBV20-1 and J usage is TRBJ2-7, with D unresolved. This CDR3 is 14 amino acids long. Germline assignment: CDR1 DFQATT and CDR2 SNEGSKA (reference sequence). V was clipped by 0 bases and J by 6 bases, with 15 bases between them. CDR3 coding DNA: TGCAGTGCTAGAGATCTGAACGGGTTAAGCGAGCAGTACTTC. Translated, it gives CSARDLNGLSEQYF.

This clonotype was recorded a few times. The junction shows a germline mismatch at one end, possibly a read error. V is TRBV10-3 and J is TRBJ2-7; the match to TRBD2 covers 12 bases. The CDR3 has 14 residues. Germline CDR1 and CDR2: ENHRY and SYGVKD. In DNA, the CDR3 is TGTGCCAGCAGTGCACTAGCGGGGGGCAACGAGCAGTACTTC. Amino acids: CASSALAGGNEQYF.

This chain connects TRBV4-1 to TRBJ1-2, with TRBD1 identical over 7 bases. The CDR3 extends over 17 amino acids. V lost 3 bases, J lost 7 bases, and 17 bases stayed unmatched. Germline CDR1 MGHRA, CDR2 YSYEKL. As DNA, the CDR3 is TGCGCCAGCAGCCAGGGTACCCCGACAGGGAGGAGAGCTGGCTACACCTTC. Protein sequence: CASSQGTPTGRRAGYTF.

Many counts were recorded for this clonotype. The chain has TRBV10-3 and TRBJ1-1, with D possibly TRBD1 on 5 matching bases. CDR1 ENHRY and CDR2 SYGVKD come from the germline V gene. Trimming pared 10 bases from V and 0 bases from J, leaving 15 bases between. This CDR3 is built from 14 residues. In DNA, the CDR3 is TGTGCCACGTCCGGGGGGTACATGAACACTGAAGCTTTCTTT. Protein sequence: CATSGGYMNTEAFF.

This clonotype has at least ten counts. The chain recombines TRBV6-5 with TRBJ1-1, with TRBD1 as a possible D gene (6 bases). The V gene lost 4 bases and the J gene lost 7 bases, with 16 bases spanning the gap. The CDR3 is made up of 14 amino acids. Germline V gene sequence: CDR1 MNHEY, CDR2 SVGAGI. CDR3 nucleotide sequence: TGTGCCAGCAGTTTCATACAGGGTAGGCATGAAGCTTTCTTT. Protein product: CASSFIQGRHEAFF.

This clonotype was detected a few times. CDR3: CSARRRREGSPLHF. The CDR3 DNA reads TGCAGTGCTAGACGAAGGAGGGAGGGTTCACCCCTCCACTTT. The chain recombines TRBV20-1 with TRBJ1-6; no clear D. V shed 2 bases and J shed 9 bases, with 14 bases lying between them. Germline assignment: CDR1 DFQATT and CDR2 SNEGSKA (reference sequence). The CDR3 contains 14 residues.

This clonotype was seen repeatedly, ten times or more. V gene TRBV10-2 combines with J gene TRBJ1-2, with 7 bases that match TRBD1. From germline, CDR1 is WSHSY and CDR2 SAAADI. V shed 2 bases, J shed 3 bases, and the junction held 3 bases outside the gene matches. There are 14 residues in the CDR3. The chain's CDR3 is CASSERGRDYGYTF. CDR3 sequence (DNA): TGCGCCAGCAGTGAGAGGGGGCGCGACTATGGCTACACCTTC.

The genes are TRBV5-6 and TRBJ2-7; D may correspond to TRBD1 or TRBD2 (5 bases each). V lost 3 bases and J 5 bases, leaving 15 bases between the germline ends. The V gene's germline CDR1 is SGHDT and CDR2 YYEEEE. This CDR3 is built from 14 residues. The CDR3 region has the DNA TGTGCCAGCAGCTCCGTCGGGGCAGAGGACGAGCAGTACTTC. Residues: CASSSVGAEDEQYF.

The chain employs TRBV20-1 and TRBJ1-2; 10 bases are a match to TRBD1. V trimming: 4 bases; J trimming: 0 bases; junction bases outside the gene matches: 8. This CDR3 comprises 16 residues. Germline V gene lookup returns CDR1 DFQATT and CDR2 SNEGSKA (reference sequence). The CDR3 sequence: CSATRGTGVSNYGYTF. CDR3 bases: TGCAGTGCTACGCGGGGGACAGGGGTTTCTAACTATGGCTACACCTTC.

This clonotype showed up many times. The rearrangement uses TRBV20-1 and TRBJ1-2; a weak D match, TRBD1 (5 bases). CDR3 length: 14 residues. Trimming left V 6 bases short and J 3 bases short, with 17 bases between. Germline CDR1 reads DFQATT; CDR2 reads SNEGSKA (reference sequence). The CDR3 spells CSAHTRVTDYGYTF. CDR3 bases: TGCAGTGCCCACACCAGGGTGACGGACTATGGCTACACCTTC.

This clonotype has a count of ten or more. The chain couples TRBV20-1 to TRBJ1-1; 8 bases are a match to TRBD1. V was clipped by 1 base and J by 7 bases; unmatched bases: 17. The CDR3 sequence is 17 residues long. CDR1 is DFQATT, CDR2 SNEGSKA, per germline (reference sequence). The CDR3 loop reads CSARAPVTWAGGFEAFF. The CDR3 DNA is TGCAGTGCTAGAGCCCCAGTGACCTGGGCAGGGGGCTTTGAAGCTTTCTTT.

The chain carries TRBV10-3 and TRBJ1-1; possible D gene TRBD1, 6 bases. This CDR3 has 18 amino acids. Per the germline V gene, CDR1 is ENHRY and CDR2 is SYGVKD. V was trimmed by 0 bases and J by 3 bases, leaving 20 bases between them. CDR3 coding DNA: TGTGCCATCAGTGAGTCGTCACATGATCGGGGGGCAGACACTGAAGCTTTCTTT. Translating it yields CAISESSHDRGADTEAFF.

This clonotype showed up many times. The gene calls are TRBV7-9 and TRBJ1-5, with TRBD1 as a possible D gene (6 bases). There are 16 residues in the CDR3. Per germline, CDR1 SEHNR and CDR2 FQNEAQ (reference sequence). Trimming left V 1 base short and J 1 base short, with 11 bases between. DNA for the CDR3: TGTGCCAGCAGCTTAGGTGTAGGGGGGAGCAATCAGCCCCAGCATTTT. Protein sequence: CASSLGVGGSNQPQHF.

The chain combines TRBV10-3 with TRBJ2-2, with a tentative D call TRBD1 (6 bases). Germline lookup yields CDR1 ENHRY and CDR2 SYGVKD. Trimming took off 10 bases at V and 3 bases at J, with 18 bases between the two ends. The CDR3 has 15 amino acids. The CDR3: CATTLDRRDTGELFF. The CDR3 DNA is TGTGCCACGACACTTGACAGGAGAGACACCGGGGAGCTGTTTTTT.

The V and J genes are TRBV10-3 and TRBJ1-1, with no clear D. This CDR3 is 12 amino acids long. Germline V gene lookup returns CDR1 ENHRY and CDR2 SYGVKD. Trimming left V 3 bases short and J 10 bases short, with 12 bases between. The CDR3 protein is CAISEWGLGAFF. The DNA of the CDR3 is TGTGCCATCAGTGAATGGGGTCTGGGAGCTTTCTTT.

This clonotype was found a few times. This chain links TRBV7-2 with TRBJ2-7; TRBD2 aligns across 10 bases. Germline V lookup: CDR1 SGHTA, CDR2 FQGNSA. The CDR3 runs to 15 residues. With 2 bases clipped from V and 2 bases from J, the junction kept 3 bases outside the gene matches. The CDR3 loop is CASSLLGTSAYEQYF. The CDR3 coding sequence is TGTGCCAGCAGCTTATTAGGGACTAGCGCCTACGAGCAGTACTTC.

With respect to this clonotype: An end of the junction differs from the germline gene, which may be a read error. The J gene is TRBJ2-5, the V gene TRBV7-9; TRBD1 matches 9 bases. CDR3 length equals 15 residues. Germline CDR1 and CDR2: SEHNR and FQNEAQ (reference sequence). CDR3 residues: CANRARTGEQEAQYF. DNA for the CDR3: TGTGCCAACAGAGCAAGGACAGGGGAACAAGAGGCCCAGTACTTC.

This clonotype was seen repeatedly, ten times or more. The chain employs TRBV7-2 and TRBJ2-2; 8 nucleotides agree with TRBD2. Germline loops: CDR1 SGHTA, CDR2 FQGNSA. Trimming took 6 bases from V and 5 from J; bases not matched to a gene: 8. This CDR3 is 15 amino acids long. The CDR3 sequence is CASSFGLARTGELFF. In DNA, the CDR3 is TGTGCCAGCAGTTTCGGACTAGCAAGGACCGGGGAGCTGTTTTTT.

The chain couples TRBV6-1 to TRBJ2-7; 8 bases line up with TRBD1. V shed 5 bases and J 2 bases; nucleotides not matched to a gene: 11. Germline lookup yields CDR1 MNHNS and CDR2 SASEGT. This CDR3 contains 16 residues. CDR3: CASSTQGAISPYEQYF. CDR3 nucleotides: TGTGCCAGCAGTACTCAGGGGGCGATTAGTCCCTACGAGCAGTACTTC.

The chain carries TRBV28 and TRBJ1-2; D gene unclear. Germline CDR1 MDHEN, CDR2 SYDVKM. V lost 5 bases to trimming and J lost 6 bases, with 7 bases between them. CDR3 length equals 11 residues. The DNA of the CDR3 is TGTGCCAGCAGTCTAACCCATGGCTACACCTTC. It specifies CASSLTHGYTF.